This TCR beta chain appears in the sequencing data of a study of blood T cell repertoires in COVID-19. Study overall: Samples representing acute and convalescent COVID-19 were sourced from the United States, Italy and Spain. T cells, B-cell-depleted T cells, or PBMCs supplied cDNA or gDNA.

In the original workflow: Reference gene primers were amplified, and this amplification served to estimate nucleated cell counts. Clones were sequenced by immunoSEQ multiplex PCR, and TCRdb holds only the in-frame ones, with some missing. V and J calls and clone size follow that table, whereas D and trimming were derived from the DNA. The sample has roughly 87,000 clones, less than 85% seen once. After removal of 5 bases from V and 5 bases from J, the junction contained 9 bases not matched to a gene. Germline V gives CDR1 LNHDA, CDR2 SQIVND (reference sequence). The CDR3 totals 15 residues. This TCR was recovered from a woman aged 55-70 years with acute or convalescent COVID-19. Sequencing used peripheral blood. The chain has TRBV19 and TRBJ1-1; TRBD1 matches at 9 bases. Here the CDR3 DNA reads TGTGCCAGTAGTCCCCGGGACAGGGCTTTGACTGAAGCTTTCTTT. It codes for CASSPRDRALTEAFF.